The 21 T cell receptor beta chains reported below all come from one sample, sequenced in a study of T cells in Graves' hyperthyroidism and ophthalmopathy. Authors of the study amplified TCR beta CDR3 regions from RNA transcripts. The HTBI primer set served for first-round RT-PCR of the TCR CDR3. TCRdb re-analysed the multiplex PCR reads in MiXCR, keeping a single row per CDR3 protein. The sample has under 450,000 distinct CDR3 sequences; 15% to 20% are singletons. Sequenced input: blood. The receptors here all came from a woman aged 25 to 39 with Graves' hyperthyroidism that later progressed to Graves' ophthalmopathy.

The chain has TRBV3-1 and TRBJ2-1; tentative D call: TRBD2 (6 bases). This CDR3 contains 13 residues. Germline lookup yields CDR1 LGHDT and CDR2 YNNKEL (reference sequence). V was shortened by 4 bases and J by 10 bases, with 14 bases between the two germline ends. The CDR3 reads CASSPGVGAEQFF. The DNA for the CDR3 is TGTGCCAGCAGCCCGGGGGTAGGGGCAGAGCAGTTCTTC.

Details on this clonotype: A read error may explain this, as a much larger clone is one base away. The chain employs TRBV28 and TRBJ1-4; D possibly corresponds to TRBD1 (5 bases). This CDR3 comprises 17 residues. The germline V gene encodes CDR1 MDHEN and CDR2 SYDVKM. V lost 1 base, J lost 1 base, and 13 bases lay in between. This CDR3 reads CASSLFRGTQTNEKLFF. DNA of the CDR3: TGTGCCAGCAGTTTATTTAGGGGAACGCAAACTAATGAAAAACTGTTTTTT.

This clonotype was picked up many times. The chain carries TRBV11-2 and TRBJ2-6, with D unresolved. Per germline, CDR1 SGHAT and CDR2 FQNNGV. The CDR3 contains 16 residues. The V end lost 5 bases, the J end lost 0 bases, and 11 bases lay between the germline ends. Written as DNA, the CDR3 is TGTGCCAGCAGCACCCCGGCCTTCTCTGGGGCCAACGTCCTGACTTTC. It translates to CASSTPAFSGANVLTF.

The chain employs TRBV11-2 and TRBJ2-3, with 9 positions matching TRBD1. V lost 4 bases to trimming and J lost 1 base; unmatched junction nucleotides: 6. In germline, CDR1 is SGHAT, CDR2 FQNNGV. CDR3 length equals 16 residues. CDR3 protein: CASSSNRGRGTDTQYF. The CDR3 nucleotides are TGTGCCAGCAGCTCCAACAGGGGGCGGGGCACAGATACGCAGTATTTT.

This clonotype was picked up many times. As DNA, the CDR3 is TGTGCCAGCAGTTATGGACAGGGAGGGTACGAGCAGTACTTC. Translated, it gives CASSYGQGGYEQYF. This chain connects TRBV27 to TRBJ2-7; D possibly corresponds to TRBD1 (8 bases). V lost 4 bases and J lost 4, with 14 bases in between. The CDR3 is 14 amino acids. CDR1 and CDR2 (germline): MNHEY, SMNVEV (reference sequence).

This clonotype was recorded a few times. CDR3 in amino acids: CASRGTGADTQYF. The CDR3 DNA reads TGTGCCAGCAGGGGGACAGGGGCCGATACGCAGTATTTT. The chain uses TRBV2 and TRBJ2-3; 10 positions match TRBD1. Germline lookup yields CDR1 SNHLY and CDR2 FYNNEI. V gave up 6 bases and J gave up 6 bases; unmatched junction bases: 3. The CDR3 is made up of 13 amino acids.

The rearrangement uses TRBV4-2 and TRBJ2-2; TRBD1 might be the D (6 bases). The CDR3 spans 14 residues. Germline CDR1 reads LGHNA; CDR2 reads YNFKEQ. V lost 3 bases, J lost 5 bases, and 10 bases lay in between. The CDR3, as DNA: TGTGCCAGCAGCCACGCAGGGGAGACCGGGGAGCTGTTTTTT. Amino acids: CASSHAGETGELFF.

This clonotype has a handful of counts. The chain has TRBV4-1 and TRBJ1-6, with no clear D. Trimming removed 0 bases at V and 4 bases at J, with 7 bases between. This CDR3 has 15 residues. Germline V gives CDR1 MGHRA, CDR2 YSYEKL. The CDR3 protein is CASSQDPGYNSPLHF. The DNA for the CDR3 is TGCGCCAGCAGCCAAGATCCGGGGTATAATTCACCCCTCCACTTT.

The table lists this clonotype with a few counts. The chain uses TRBV29-1 and TRBJ1-1; D perhaps matches TRBD1 (5 bases). V was pared by 1 base and J by 4 bases, with 10 bases between. This CDR3 contains 13 residues. Germline CDR1 is SQVTM and CDR2 is ANQGSEA. The CDR3 DNA reads as TGCAGCGTTGAAGGGGGGGAATTCACTGAAGCTTTCTTT. Protein product: CSVEGGEFTEAFF.

The rearrangement joins TRBV2 to TRBJ1-2; no firm D call. The V and J ends lost 4 bases and 1 base respectively, with 16 bases between them. The CDR3 contains 16 residues. CDR1 is SNHLY and CDR2 is FYNNEI in the germline V gene. The chain's CDR3 is CASSGVGVDLNYGYTF. The DNA of the CDR3 is TGTGCCAGCAGTGGGGTTGGGGTTGACCTTAACTATGGCTACACCTTC.

Regarding this clonotype: One end of the junction is discordant with germline, which a read error may explain. The chain carries TRBV3-1 and TRBJ2-7; D ambiguous. Germline V gene sequence: CDR1 LGHDT, CDR2 YNNKEL (reference sequence). CDR3 length: 14 residues. The CDR3 region is CASNQALESGEQYF. CDR3 coding DNA: TGTGCCAGCAACCAAGCCCTGGAATCGGGCGAGCAGTACTTC.

This clonotype was recorded at least ten times. The CDR3 is CASSPGLAGVFEQYF. The CDR3 region has the DNA TGTGCCAGCAGCCCGGGACTAGCGGGAGTGTTTGAGCAGTACTTC. J is TRBJ2-7 and V is TRBV28; TRBD2 agrees at 14 bases. Germline CDR1 reads MDHEN; CDR2 reads SYDVKM. CDR3 length: 15 amino acids. The V gene end was trimmed by 6 bases and the J gene end by 7 bases; junction bases not matched to a gene: 8.

For this clonotype: A much bigger clone sits one base away, suggesting this may be a read error. The V gene is TRBV6-5, the J gene TRBJ2-7; D not resolved. The CDR3 length is 13 residues. The V gene's germline CDR1 is MNHEY and CDR2 SVGAGI. The V and J ends lost 2 bases and 3 bases respectively, with 8 bases between them. The CDR3 nucleotides are TGTGCCAGCAGTTACACCGATCTCTACGAGCAGTACTTC. Amino acids: CASSYTDLYEQYF.

This clonotype was seen at least ten times. The chain couples TRBV11-2 to TRBJ2-1; 13 bases align to TRBD2. The trim removed 4 bases at V and 9 bases at J, leaving 12 bases unmatched. The germline V gene encodes CDR1 SGHAT and CDR2 FQNNGV. The CDR3 totals 17 residues. The CDR3 DNA reads TGTGCCAGCAGCTGGAGGGGGTCCGGACTAGCGGGAGTTGAGCAGTTCTTC. Translating it yields CASSWRGSGLAGVEQFF.

This clonotype was counted ten times or more. The chain links TRBV28 to TRBJ2-3; perhaps TRBD2 as D (6 bases). Germline CDR1 and CDR2: MDHEN and SYDVKM. With 3 bases removed from V and 4 bases from J, the gap between germline ends came to 14 bases. CDR3 length equals 15 residues. Written as DNA, the CDR3 is TGTGCCAGCAGTTTTAGCGGTGGGATCCCAGATACGCAGTATTTT. Amino acid sequence: CASSFSGGIPDTQYF.

The rearrangement joins TRBV5-8 to TRBJ2-2, with D perhaps matching TRBD2 (5 bases). The V end lost 2 bases, the J end lost 4 bases, and 6 bases lay between the germline ends. The CDR3 loop spans 13 amino acids. Germline lookup yields CDR1 SGHTS and CDR2 YDEGEE. The CDR3 region has the DNA TGTGCCAGCAGCTTCGGGATCACCGGGGAGCTGTTTTTT. It yields the protein CASSFGITGELFF. Using reference TRBV5-8 and TRBJ2-2 for the parts outside the CDR3, the full variable domain is EAGVTQSPTHLIKTRGQQATLRCSPISGHTSVYWYQQALGLGLQFLLWYDEGEERNRGNFPPRFSGRQFPNYSSELNVNALELEDSALYLCASSFGITGELFFGEGSRLTVL.

This clonotype turned up a few times. The chain has TRBV13 and TRBJ2-7; no definite D call. With 0 bases removed from V and 3 bases from J, the gap between germline ends came to 12 bases. CDR1 and CDR2 (germline): PRHDT, FYEKMQ (reference sequence). The CDR3 runs 15 residues. For the CDR3, the DNA is TGTGCCAGCAGCTTAGGCCGGGCAAGAAACTACGAGCAGTACTTC. Translating it yields CASSLGRARNYEQYF.

The chain combines TRBV20-1 with TRBJ2-1; 15 bases match TRBD2. CDR1 is DFQATT, CDR2 SNEGSKA, per germline (reference sequence). Trimming removed 3 bases from V and 13 bases from J; junction bases left unmatched: 10. The CDR3 covers 15 residues. DNA of the CDR3: TGCAGTGCTAGGAAAGGGGGACTAGCGGGGGGCGTACAGTTCTTC. Encoded protein: CSARKGGLAGGVQFF.

This clonotype was seen a few times. V is TRBV7-6 and J is TRBJ2-5; D might be TRBD2 (5 bases). The CDR3 runs 12 residues. V was clipped by 2 bases and J by 9 bases, with 10 bases between them. Germline V gene lookup returns CDR1 SGHVS and CDR2 FNYEAQ. The CDR3 region is CASSLTSGPQYF. The CDR3 DNA sequence: TGTGCCAGCAGCTTAACTAGTGGGCCCCAGTACTTC.

The sample holds a few counts of this clonotype. J is TRBJ1-1 and V is TRBV20-1, with D perhaps TRBD1 (6 bases). V shed 3 bases and J shed 5 bases, with 16 bases lying between them. This CDR3 comprises 14 residues. CDR1 and CDR2 from the germline V gene are DFQATT and SNEGSKA (reference sequence). The CDR3 sequence is CSASRTDLHTEAFF. Here the CDR3 DNA reads TGCAGTGCTAGCCGGACAGATCTTCATACTGAAGCTTTCTTT.

This clonotype was detected many times. This chain links TRBV27 with TRBJ2-5; 12 bases fit TRBD1. V was pared by 3 bases and J by 2 bases, with 13 bases of the junction left unmatched. This CDR3 is 19 amino acids long. The germline gives CDR1 MNHEY, CDR2 SMNVEV (reference sequence). CDR3 nucleotide sequence: TGTGCCAGCAGTTTGTCTGCGGGACAGGGGGCGCCGGGGCAAGAGACCCAGTACTTC. Translating it yields CASSLSAGQGAPGQETQYF.